The subject of this entry is one T cell receptor (beta chain). This CDR3 contains 15 residues. In germline, CDR1 is LNHDA, CDR2 SQIVND (reference sequence). Trimming pared 1 base from V and 5 bases from J, leaving 14 bases between. This record comes from a study of blood T cell repertoires in COVID-19. Study context: The samples span acute and convalescent COVID-19 from the United States, Italy and Spain. T cells, B-cell-depleted T cells, or PBMCs supplied cDNA or gDNA.

Source study methods: For nucleated cells, counts were estimated from reference gene primer amplification. TCRdb keeps only in-frame clones here, not all; method: immunoSEQ multiplex PCR. Clone size and the V and J calls come from that table; the DNA yielded D and trimming. The sample has about 280,000 clones, around 86% seen once; the top ten hold roughly 2.2%. The sequence came from a man between 50 and 59 years old with acute or convalescent COVID-19. The rearrangement links TRBV19 to TRBJ1-2; no reliable D call. The sequencing input was peripheral blood. For the CDR3, the DNA is TGTGCCAGTAGTATAGGGCCGGAGGATTTATATGGCTACACCTTC. This encodes CASSIGPEDLYGYTF.